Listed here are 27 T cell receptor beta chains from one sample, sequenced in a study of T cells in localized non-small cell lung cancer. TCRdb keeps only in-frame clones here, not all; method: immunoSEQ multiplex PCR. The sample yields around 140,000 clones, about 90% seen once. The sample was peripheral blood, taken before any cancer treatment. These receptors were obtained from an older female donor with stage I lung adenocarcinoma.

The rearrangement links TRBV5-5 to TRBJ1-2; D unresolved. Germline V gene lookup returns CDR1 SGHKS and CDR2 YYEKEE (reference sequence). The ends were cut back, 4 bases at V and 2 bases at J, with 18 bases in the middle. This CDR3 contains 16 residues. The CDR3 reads CASSPREGGGNYGYTF. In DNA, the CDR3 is TGTGCCAGCAGCCCACGGGAGGGCGGAGGGAACTATGGCTACACCTTC.

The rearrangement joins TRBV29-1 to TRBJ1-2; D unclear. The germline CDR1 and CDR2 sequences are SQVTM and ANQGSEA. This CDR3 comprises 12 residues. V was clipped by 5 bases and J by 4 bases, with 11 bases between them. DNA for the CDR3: TGCAGCGTTACGGGCCCCTCCTATGGCTACACCTTC. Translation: CSVTGPSYGYTF.

The CDR3 sequence is CASSPGVSGNQPQHF. The CDR3 DNA reads as TGTGCCAGCAGCCCAGGGGTGAGCGGCAATCAGCCCCAGCATTTT. The chain carries TRBV7-9 and TRBJ1-5; possible D gene TRBD1, 6 bases. V was clipped by 5 bases and J by 2 bases, with 13 bases between them. This CDR3 comprises 15 residues. Germline-derived CDR1 and CDR2 are SEHNR and FQNEAQ (reference sequence). Full variable domain (missing parts from reference TRBV7-9 and TRBJ1-5): DTGVSQNPRHKITKRGQNVTFRCDPISEHNRLYWYRQTLGQGPEFLTYFQNEAQLEKSRLLSDRFSAERPKGSFSTLEIQRTEQGDSAMYLCASSPGVSGNQPQHFGDGTRLSIL.

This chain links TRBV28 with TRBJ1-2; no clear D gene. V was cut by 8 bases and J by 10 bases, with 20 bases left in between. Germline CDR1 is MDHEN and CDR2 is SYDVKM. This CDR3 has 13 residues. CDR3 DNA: TGTGCCAGCGGGCCAGAGGCTCGGGCCCTCTACACCTTC. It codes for CASGPEARALYTF.

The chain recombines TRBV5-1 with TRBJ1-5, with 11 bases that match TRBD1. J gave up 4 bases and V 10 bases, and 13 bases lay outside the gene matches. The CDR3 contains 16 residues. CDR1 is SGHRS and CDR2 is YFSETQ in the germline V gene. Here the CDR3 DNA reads TGCGCCGCCGGTGGACAGGGGGCGAGGAAGAATCAGCCCCAGCATTTT. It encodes CAAGGQGARKNQPQHF.

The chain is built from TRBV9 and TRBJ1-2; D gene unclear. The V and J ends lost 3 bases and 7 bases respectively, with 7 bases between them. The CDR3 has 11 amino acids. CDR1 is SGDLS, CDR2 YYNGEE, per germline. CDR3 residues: CASSASGGYTF. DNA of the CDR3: TGTGCCAGCAGCGCCTCCGGTGGCTACACCTTC. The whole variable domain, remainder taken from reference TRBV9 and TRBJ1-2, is DSGVTQTPKHLITATGQRVTLRCSPRSGDLSVYWYQQSLDQGLQFLIQYYNGEERAKGNILERFSAQQFPDLHSELNLSSLELGDSALYFCASSASGGYTFGSGTRLTVV.

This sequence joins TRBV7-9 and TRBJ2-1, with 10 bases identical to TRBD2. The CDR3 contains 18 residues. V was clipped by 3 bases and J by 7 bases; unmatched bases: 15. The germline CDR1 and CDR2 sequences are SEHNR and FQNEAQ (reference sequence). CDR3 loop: CASSFLPLAGGVGNEQFF. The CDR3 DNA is TGTGCCAGCAGCTTTCTACCTTTAGCGGGAGGAGTCGGGAATGAGCAGTTCTTC.

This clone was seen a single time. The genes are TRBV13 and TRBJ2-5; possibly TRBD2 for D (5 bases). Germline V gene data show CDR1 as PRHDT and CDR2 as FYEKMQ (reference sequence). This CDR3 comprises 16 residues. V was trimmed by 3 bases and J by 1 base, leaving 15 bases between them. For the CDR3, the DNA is TGTGCCAGCAGCTTTGGTACGGGGTTTAGCCAAGAGACCCAGTACTTC. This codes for CASSFGTGFSQETQYF.

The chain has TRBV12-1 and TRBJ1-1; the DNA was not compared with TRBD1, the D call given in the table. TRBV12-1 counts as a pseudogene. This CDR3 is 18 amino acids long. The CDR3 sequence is CASSLPPDREVSDTEAFF. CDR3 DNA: TGTGCCAGCAGCTTGCCCCCAGACAGGGAAGTTTCGGACACTGAAGCTTTCTTT.

The CDR3 here is CASSIREAPRGYNEQFF. The DNA of the CDR3 is TGTGCCAGTAGTATACGGGAGGCCCCTCGTGGGTACAATGAGCAGTTCTTC. The J gene is TRBJ2-1, the V gene TRBV19; 7 bases align to TRBD2. The CDR3 is made up of 17 amino acids. After removal of 2 bases from V and 4 bases from J, the junction contained 11 bases not matched to a gene. Germline V gene sequence: CDR1 LNHDA, CDR2 SQIVND (reference sequence).

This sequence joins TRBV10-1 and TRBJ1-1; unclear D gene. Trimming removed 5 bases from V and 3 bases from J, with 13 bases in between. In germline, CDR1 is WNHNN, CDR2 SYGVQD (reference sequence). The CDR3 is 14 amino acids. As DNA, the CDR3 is TGCGCCAGCAGTACCGGGCCCTCTTACACTGAAGCTTTCTTT. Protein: CASSTGPSYTEAFF.

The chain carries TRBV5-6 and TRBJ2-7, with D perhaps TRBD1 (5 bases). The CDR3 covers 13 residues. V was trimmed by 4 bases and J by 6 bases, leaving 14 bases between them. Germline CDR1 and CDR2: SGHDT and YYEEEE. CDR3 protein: CASSLGVSVEQYF. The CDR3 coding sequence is TGTGCCAGCAGCCTAGGGGTATCAGTCGAGCAGTACTTC.

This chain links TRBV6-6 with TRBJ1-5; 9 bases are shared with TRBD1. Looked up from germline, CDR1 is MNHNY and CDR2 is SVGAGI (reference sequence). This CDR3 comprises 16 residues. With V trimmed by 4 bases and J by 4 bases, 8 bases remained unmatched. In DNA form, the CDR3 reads TGTGCCAGCAGTTCCACGGACAGGGGAGGAAATCAGCCCCAGCATTTT. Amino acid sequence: CASSSTDRGGNQPQHF.

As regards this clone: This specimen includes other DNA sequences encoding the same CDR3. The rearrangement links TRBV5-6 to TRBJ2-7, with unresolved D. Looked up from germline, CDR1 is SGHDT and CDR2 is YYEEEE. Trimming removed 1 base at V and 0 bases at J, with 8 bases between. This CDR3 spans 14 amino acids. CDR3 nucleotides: TGTGCCAGCAGCTTGTTACCGACCTCCTACGAGCAGTACTTC. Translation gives CASSLLPTSYEQYF.

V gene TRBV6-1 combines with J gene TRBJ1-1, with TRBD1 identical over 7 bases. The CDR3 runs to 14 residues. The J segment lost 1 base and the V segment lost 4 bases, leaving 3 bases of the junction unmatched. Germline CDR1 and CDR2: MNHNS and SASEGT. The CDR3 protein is CASSVRDRNTEAFF. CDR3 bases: TGTGCCAGCAGTGTCCGGGACAGGAACACTGAAGCTTTCTTT.

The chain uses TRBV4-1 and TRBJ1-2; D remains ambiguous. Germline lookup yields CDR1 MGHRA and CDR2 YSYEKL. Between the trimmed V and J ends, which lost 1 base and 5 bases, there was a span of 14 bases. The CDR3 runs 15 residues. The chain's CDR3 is CASSQGEGRSYGYTF. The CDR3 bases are TGCGCCAGCAGCCAAGGGGAGGGAAGATCTTATGGCTACACCTTC.

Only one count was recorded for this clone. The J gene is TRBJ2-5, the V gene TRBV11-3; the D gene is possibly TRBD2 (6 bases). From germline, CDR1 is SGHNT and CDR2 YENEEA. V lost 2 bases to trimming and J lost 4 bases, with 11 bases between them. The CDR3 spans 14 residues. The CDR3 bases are TGTGCCAGCAGCTTACGGGGGAAGGTAGAGACCCAGTACTTC. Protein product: CASSLRGKVETQYF.

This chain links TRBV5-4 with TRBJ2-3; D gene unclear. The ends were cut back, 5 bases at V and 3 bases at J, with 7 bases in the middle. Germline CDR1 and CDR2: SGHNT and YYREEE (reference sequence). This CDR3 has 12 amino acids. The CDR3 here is CASREKTDTQYF. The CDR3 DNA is TGTGCCAGCAGGGAGAAAACAGATACGCAGTATTTT. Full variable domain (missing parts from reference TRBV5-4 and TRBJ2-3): ETGVTQSPTHLIKTRGQQVTLRCSSQSGHNTVSWYQQALGQGPQFIFQYYREEENGRGNFPPRFSGLQFPNYSSELNVNALELDDSALYLCASREKTDTQYFGPGTRLTVL.

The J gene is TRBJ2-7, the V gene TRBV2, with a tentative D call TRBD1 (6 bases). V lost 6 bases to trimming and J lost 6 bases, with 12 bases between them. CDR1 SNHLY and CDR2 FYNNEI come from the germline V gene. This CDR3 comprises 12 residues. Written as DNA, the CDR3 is TGTGCCAGCAGCGATTACAGGGTCGAGCAGTACTTC. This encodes CASSDYRVEQYF.

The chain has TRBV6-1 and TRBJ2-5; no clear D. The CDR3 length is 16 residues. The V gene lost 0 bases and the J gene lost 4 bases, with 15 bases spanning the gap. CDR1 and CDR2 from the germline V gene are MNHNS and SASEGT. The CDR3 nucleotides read TGTGCCAGCAGTGAAGCGGGTTGGCAGTTGGGAGAGACCCAGTACTTC. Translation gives CASSEAGWQLGETQYF.

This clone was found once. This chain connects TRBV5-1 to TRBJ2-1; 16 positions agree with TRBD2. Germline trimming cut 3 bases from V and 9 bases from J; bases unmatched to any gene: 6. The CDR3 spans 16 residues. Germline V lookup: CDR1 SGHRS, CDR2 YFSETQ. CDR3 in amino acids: CASSSSGLAGGGEQFF. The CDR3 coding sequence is TGCGCCAGCAGCTCCTCGGGACTAGCGGGAGGGGGTGAGCAGTTCTTC.

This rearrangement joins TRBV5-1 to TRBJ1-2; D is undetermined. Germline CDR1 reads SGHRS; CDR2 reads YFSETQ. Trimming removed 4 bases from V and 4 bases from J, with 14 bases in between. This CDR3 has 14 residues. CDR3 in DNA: TGCGCCAGCAGCATATCTTCAGGTACCTATGGCTACACCTTC. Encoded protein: CASSISSGTYGYTF.

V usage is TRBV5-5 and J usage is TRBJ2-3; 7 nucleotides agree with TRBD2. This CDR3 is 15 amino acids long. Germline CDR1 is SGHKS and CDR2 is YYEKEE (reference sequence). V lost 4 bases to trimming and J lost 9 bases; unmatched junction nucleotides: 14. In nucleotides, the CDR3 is TGTGCCAGCAGCCCCCGTCCAGCGGGGCCGGGGACGCAGTATTTT. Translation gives CASSPRPAGPGTQYF.

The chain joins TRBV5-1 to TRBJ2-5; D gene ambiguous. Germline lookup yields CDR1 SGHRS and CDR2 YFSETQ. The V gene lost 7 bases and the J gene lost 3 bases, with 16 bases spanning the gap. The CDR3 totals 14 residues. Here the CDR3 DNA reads TGCGCCAGCGCGTCCGGCGGTATAAAAGAGACCCAGTACTTC. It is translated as CASASGGIKETQYF.

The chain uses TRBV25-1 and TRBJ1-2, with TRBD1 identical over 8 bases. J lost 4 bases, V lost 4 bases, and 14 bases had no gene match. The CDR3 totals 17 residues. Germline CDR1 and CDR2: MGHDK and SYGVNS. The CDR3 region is CASSAHSFRDRGYGYTF. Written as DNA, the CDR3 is TGTGCCAGCAGTGCCCACTCTTTCCGAGACAGGGGCTATGGCTACACCTTC.

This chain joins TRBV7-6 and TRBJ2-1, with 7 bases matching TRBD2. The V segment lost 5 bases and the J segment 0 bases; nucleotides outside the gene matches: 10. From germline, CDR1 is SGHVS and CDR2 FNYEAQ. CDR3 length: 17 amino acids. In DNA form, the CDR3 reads TGTGCCAGCAGCCGCCCCCCTAGCGGAGACTCCTACAATGAGCAGTTCTTC. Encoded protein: CASSRPPSGDSYNEQFF.

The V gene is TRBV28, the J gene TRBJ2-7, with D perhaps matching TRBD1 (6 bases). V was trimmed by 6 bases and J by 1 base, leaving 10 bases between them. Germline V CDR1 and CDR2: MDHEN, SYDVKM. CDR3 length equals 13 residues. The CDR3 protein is CASRQGRSYEQYF. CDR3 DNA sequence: TGTGCCAGCAGGCAGGGGAGATCCTACGAGCAGTACTTC.